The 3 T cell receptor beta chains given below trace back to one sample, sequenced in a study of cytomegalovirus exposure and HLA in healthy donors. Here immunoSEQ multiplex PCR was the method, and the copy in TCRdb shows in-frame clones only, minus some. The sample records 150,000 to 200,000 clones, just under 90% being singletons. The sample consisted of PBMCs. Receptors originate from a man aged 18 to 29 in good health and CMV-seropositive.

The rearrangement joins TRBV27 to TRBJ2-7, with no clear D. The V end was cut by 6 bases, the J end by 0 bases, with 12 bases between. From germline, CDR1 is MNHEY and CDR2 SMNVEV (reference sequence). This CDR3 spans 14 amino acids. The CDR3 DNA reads TGTGCCAGCAGCCCGAGACTGAGCTCCTACGAGCAGTACTTC. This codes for CASSPRLSSYEQYF.

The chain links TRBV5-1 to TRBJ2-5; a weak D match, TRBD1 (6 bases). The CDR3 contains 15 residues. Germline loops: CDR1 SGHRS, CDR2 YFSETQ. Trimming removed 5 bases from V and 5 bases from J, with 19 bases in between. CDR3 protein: CASSLNPTGPETQYF. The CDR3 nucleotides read TGCGCCAGCAGTTTGAACCCGACAGGCCCCGAGACCCAGTACTTC.

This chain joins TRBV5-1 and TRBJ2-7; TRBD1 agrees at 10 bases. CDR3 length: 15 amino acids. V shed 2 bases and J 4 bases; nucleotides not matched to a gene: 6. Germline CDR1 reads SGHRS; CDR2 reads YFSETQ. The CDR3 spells CASSLMTGGKYEQYF. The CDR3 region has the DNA TGCGCCAGCAGCTTAATGACAGGGGGCAAGTACGAGCAGTACTTC.